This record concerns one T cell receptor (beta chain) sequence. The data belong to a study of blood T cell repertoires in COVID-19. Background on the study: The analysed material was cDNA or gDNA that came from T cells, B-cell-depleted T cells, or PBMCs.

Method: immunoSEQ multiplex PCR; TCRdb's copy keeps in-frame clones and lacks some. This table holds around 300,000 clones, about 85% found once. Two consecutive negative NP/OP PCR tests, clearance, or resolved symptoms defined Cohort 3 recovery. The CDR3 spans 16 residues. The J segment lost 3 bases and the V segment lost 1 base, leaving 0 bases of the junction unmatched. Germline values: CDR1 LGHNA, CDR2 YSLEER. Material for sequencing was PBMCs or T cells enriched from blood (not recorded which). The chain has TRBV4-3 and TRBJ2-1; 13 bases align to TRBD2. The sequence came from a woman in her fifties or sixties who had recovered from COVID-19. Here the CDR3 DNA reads TGCGCCAGCAGCCAAGGGACTAGCGGGAGCTACAATGAGCAGTTCTTC. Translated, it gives CASSQGTSGSYNEQFF.